The 31 T cell receptor beta chains given below trace back to one sample, sequenced in a study of T cells in Graves' hyperthyroidism and ophthalmopathy. TCR beta CDR3 regions were amplified from RNA transcripts. Carried out on the TCR CDR3, a first-round RT-PCR used the HTBI primer set. MiXCR, applied by TCRdb to the multiplex PCR reads, yields one record per CDR3 protein. The sample shows roughly 500,000 distinct CDR3 sequences, approximately 44% of them seen only once. The sample consisted of peripheral blood or thyroid tissue (not recorded which). The source is an adult woman with Graves' disease, either hyperthyroidism or ophthalmopathy (not recorded which).

The sample holds many counts of this clonotype. The chain has TRBV5-8 and TRBJ1-1; D is unclear. This CDR3 is 15 amino acids long. Trimming took 0 bases from V and 1 from J, leaving 10 bases between them. Germline-derived CDR1 and CDR2 are SGHTS and YDEGEE. The CDR3 is CASSLVRDWNTEAFF. The CDR3 nucleotides read TGTGCCAGCAGCTTGGTCCGGGATTGGAACACTGAAGCTTTCTTT.

The chain has TRBV11-2 and TRBJ1-1; D remains unclear. Germline CDR1 and CDR2: SGHAT and FQNNGV. Trimming left V 11 bases short and J 13 bases short, with 23 bases between. The length of the CDR3 is 12 residues. This CDR3 is CAPEGRIFFFFF. CDR3 DNA sequence: TGTGCCCCTGAAGGACGTATTTTTTTTTTTTTCTTT.

Regarding this clonotype: A much bigger clone sits one base away, suggesting this may be a read error. The chain carries TRBV29-1 and TRBJ2-7; 14 bases line up with TRBD2. The CDR3 runs 15 residues. Trimming removed 6 bases from V and 7 bases from J; junction bases left unmatched: 11. Germline lookup yields CDR1 SQVTM and CDR2 ANQGSEA. The CDR3 nucleotides read TGCAGCGTGGGGCCCGGGACTAGCGGGAGTAGTGAGCAGTACTTC. Translation: CSVGPGTSGSSEQYF.

This clonotype appeared many times. This chain links TRBV15 with TRBJ1-5; D is unresolved. The germline gives CDR1 LNHNV, CDR2 YYDKDF (reference sequence). The CDR3 loop spans 13 amino acids. Between the trimmed V and J ends, which lost 5 bases and 7 bases, there was a span of 12 bases. The CDR3 sequence: CATSDQTEQPQHF. The CDR3 region has the DNA TGTGCCACCAGCGACCAGACGGAGCAGCCCCAGCATTTT.

The V gene is TRBV20-1, the J gene TRBJ1-1; D uncertain. Per germline, CDR1 DFQATT and CDR2 SNEGSKA (reference sequence). The CDR3 contains 13 residues. The V end was cut by 6 bases, the J end by 4 bases, with 15 bases between. For the CDR3, the DNA is TGCAGTGCCCCCAAGTCGGGAGTCACTGAAGCTTTCTTT. Translation gives CSAPKSGVTEAFF.

In its sample, this clonotype was seen many times. This chain connects TRBV4-1 to TRBJ1-3; no reliable D call. The germline V gene encodes CDR1 MGHRA and CDR2 YSYEKL. The CDR3 covers 15 residues. V lost 2 bases and J lost 0, with 8 bases in between. The CDR3 spells CASSQPRISGNTIYF. The CDR3 bases are TGCGCCAGCAGCCAACCCCGGATCTCTGGAAACACCATATATTTT.

The genes are TRBV6-5 and TRBJ2-5, with D possibly being TRBD2 (6 bases). The CDR3 length is 16 residues. V lost 0 bases and J lost 4, with 15 bases in between. Germline V gene data show CDR1 as MNHEY and CDR2 as SVGAGI. Here the CDR3 reads CASSYSIRGMPETQYF. The CDR3 DNA follows: TGTGCCAGCAGTTACTCGATTCGGGGGATGCCAGAGACCCAGTACTTC.

This clonotype has at least ten counts. The chain uses TRBV6-1 and TRBJ1-1; D may be TRBD1 (6 bases). Germline CDR1 MNHNS, CDR2 SASEGT. Trimming stripped 6 bases from V and 1 base from J, with 15 bases between. The CDR3 is 15 amino acids. The CDR3 DNA reads TGTGCCAGCAGCCCGGGACACACTTCGAACACTGAAGCTTTCTTT. Translating gives CASSPGHTSNTEAFF.

A few counts support this clonotype. This chain uses TRBV29-1 with TRBJ2-1; 9 nucleotides match TRBD2. CDR3 length equals 11 residues. Germline values: CDR1 SQVTM, CDR2 ANQGSEA. CDR3: CSGGREDEQFF. In nucleotides, the CDR3 is TGCAGTGGCGGGAGGGAGGATGAGCAGTTCTTC.

This clonotype was counted at least ten times. Sequence at one end of the junction differs from germline and may be a read error. Written as DNA, the CDR3 is TGTGCTAGCAGCTTGGGATTGAACACTGAAGCTTTCTTT. It is translated as CASSLGLNTEAFF. The chain uses TRBV5-1 and TRBJ1-1; unclear D gene. CDR3 length: 13 residues. Germline V lookup: CDR1 SGHRS, CDR2 YFSETQ.

The gene calls are TRBV11-2 and TRBJ2-5, with D possibly TRBD1 on 5 matching bases. Trimming left V 5 bases short and J 1 base short, with 11 bases between. The CDR3 is 14 amino acids. CDR1 is SGHAT, CDR2 FQNNGV, per germline. The CDR3 spells CASSLGHRQETQYF. The DNA for the CDR3 is TGTGCCAGCAGCCTCGGACACCGCCAAGAGACCCAGTACTTC.

The table lists this clonotype with many counts. V is TRBV3-1 and J is TRBJ1-5; D is unclear. The length of the CDR3 is 13 residues. Germline loops: CDR1 LGHDT, CDR2 YNNKEL (reference sequence). Trimming shortened V by 0 bases and J by 5 bases, and 5 bases separated the two germline ends. The CDR3: CASSQDLDQPQHF. The CDR3 DNA sequence: TGTGCCAGCAGCCAAGATTTGGATCAGCCCCAGCATTTT.

This clonotype appeared once. The chain is built from TRBV30 and TRBJ1-5; the match to TRBD1 covers 9 bases. The germline V gene has CDR1 GTSNPN and CDR2 SVGIG (reference sequence). The CDR3 loop spans 16 amino acids. Trimming at V came to 1 base and at J to 0 bases, leaving 4 bases not matched to a gene. CDR3: CAWSGQGDLSNQPQHF. CDR3 nucleotide sequence: TGTGCCTGGAGTGGACAGGGGGACCTTAGCAATCAGCCCCAGCATTTT.

In this sample, this clonotype turned up many times. This chain connects TRBV5-1 to TRBJ2-5, with unresolved D. V was pared by 0 bases and J by 1 base, with 7 bases between. In germline, CDR1 is SGHRS, CDR2 YFSETQ. The CDR3 spans 14 residues. This CDR3 is CASSLERPQETQYF. The CDR3 nucleotides read TGCGCCAGCAGCTTGGAACGGCCCCAAGAGACCCAGTACTTC.

This clonotype was recorded at least ten times. The V and J genes are TRBV7-6 and TRBJ2-7, with 8 positions matching TRBD2. Losses at the gene ends were 2 bases for V and 0 bases for J; bases not matched to a gene: 9. The CDR3 has 17 amino acids. Germline loops: CDR1 SGHVS, CDR2 FNYEAQ. DNA for the CDR3: TGTGCCAGCAGCTTAATCCTAGCGGGTGGGAGCTCCTACGAGCAGTACTTC. The encoded protein is CASSLILAGGSSYEQYF.

In the case of this clonotype: The germline gene is not matched at one end of the junction; a read error may be the cause. This sequence joins TRBV7-9 and TRBJ1-2; D is unclear. This CDR3 is built from 14 residues. Germline-derived CDR1 and CDR2 are SEHNR and FQNEAQ (reference sequence). CDR3 region: CASSWNTDFTGDTF. CDR3 sequence (DNA): TGCGCCAGCAGCTGGAACACGGACTTTACCGGGGACACCTTC.

The table lists this clonotype with many counts. This chain joins TRBV7-8 and TRBJ1-6; D unclear. Trimming took 3 bases from V and 9 from J, leaving 12 bases between them. The CDR3 has 14 amino acids. Germline V gene data show CDR1 as SGHVS and CDR2 as FQNEAQ. CDR3 residues: CASSFGVVGSPLHF. In nucleotides, the CDR3 is TGTGCCAGCAGCTTCGGGGTCGTGGGTTCACCCCTCCACTTT. Together with reference TRBV7-8 and TRBJ1-6, the CDR3 gives the full variable domain: GAGVSQSPRYKVAKRGQDVALRCDPISGHVSLFWYQQALGQGPEFLTYFQNEAQLDKSGLPSDRFFAERPEGSVSTLKIQRTQQEDSAVYLCASSFGVVGSPLHFGNGTRLTVT.

In this sample, this clonotype turned up many times. The chain recombines TRBV7-9 with TRBJ1-4; no definite D call. CDR3 size: 15 residues. Germline V gene data show CDR1 as SEHNR and CDR2 as FQNEAQ (reference sequence). V was shortened by 5 bases and J by 0 bases, with 10 bases between the two germline ends. CDR3 DNA sequence: TGTGCCAGCAGCCCTCCAATTGCAACTAATGAAAAACTGTTTTTT. This gives the protein CASSPPIATNEKLFF.

V gene TRBV4-3 combines with J gene TRBJ1-1; 8 bases line up with TRBD1. Germline-derived CDR1 and CDR2 are LGHNA and YSLEER. This CDR3 has 16 amino acids. V was pared by 0 bases and J by 7 bases, with 10 bases of the junction left unmatched. The CDR3 DNA follows: TGCGCCAGCAGCCAAGACAGGGGACAGGCATTAAGTGAAGCTTTCTTT. Translation gives CASSQDRGQALSEAFF.

The V gene is TRBV11-2, the J gene TRBJ2-7; a weak D match, TRBD1 (6 bases). Trimming took 2 bases from V and 6 from J, leaving 17 bases between them. This CDR3 contains 15 residues. Germline-derived CDR1 and CDR2 are SGHAT and FQNNGV. The CDR3 loop reads CASSLMDSFRGEQYF. CDR3 DNA: TGTGCCAGCAGCTTAATGGACAGTTTCAGGGGCGAGCAGTACTTC.

This clonotype was recorded a few times. This rearrangement joins TRBV27 to TRBJ1-5, with 9 bases lining up with TRBD1. In germline, CDR1 is MNHEY, CDR2 SMNVEV (reference sequence). The CDR3 spans 17 residues. V shed 0 bases and J 7 bases; nucleotides not matched to a gene: 10. CDR3 sequence reads: CASSLSGIQGARQPQHF. The CDR3 region has the DNA TGTGCCAGCAGTTTATCGGGGATACAGGGGGCTCGGCAGCCCCAGCATTTT.

This clonotype has at least ten counts. This sequence joins TRBV9 and TRBJ1-5; 11 bases align to TRBD1. Trimming at V came to 3 bases and at J to 0 bases, leaving 2 bases not matched to a gene. CDR1 and CDR2 (germline): SGDLS, YYNGEE. CDR3 length: 16 amino acids. This chain's CDR3 is CASSAGTGGSNQPQHF. Here the CDR3 DNA reads TGTGCCAGCAGCGCCGGGACAGGGGGTAGCAATCAGCCCCAGCATTTT.

This clonotype was seen just once. The rearrangement uses TRBV7-9 and TRBJ1-4; the D gene is possibly TRBD1 (5 bases). Germline-derived CDR1 and CDR2 are SEHNR and FQNEAQ (reference sequence). The germline V and J ends were trimmed by 5 bases and 7 bases, with 11 bases remaining between them. CDR3 length: 13 residues. The CDR3 protein is CASSQRQSEKLFF. The DNA for the CDR3 is TGTGCCAGCAGCCAAAGACAGAGTGAAAAACTGTTTTTT.

The chain carries TRBV10-2 and TRBJ1-2; a weak D match, TRBD1 (6 bases). Germline CDR1 reads WSHSY; CDR2 reads SAAADI. CDR3 length: 15 residues. Trimming shortened V by 10 bases and J by 2 bases, and 20 bases separated the two germline ends. This chain's CDR3 is CATYEERGVNYGYTF. The CDR3 DNA is TGCGCCACCTACGAAGAGAGGGGGGTCAACTATGGCTACACCTTC.

The chain couples TRBV28 to TRBJ1-5; D is perhaps TRBD1 (6 bases). Germline V gives CDR1 MDHEN, CDR2 SYDVKM. Trimming removed 8 bases from V and 0 bases from J, with 8 bases in between. The CDR3 is made up of 13 amino acids. This chain's CDR3 is CASRTASNQPQHF. DNA for the CDR3: TGTGCCAGCCGGACAGCTAGCAATCAGCCCCAGCATTTT.

In regard to this clonotype: No conserved phenylalanine or tryptophan ends this CDR3, so it is likely a read error. The DNA is left out, because the CDR3 cannot be placed on it with certainty; the CDR3 is given as TCRdb lists it. The chain has TRBV12-3 or TRBV12-4 and TRBJ2-5; the table's D call of TRBD1 was not tested on the DNA. With termini counted, the CDR3 has 15 amino acids. The CDR3 sequence is CASSLSRGNGYTFGS.

Note on this clonotype: A single base separates this from a much larger clone, so it may be a read error. This chain connects TRBV6-5 to TRBJ2-2, with D unclear. Germline V gene data show CDR1 as MNHEY and CDR2 as SVGAGI. The V and J ends lost 5 bases and 4 bases respectively, with 11 bases between them. CDR3 size: 14 residues. DNA of the CDR3: TGTGCCAGCAGTCAACACGGATCCACCGGGGAGCTGTTTTTT. Translated, it gives CASSQHGSTGELFF.

In its sample, this clonotype was seen many times. V gene TRBV5-1 combines with J gene TRBJ2-7; a possible D gene is TRBD1 (6 bases). The CDR3 is 13 amino acids. The germline gives CDR1 SGHRS, CDR2 YFSETQ. Trimming removed 5 bases at V and 6 bases at J, with 15 bases between. The CDR3: CASRYQGWTEQYF. CDR3 in DNA: TGCGCCAGCAGGTACCAGGGGTGGACCGAGCAGTACTTC.

This clonotype was seen ten or more times. The chain recombines TRBV5-6 with TRBJ2-5, with D uncertain. The germline CDR1 and CDR2 sequences are SGHDT and YYEEEE. This CDR3 spans 15 amino acids. Trimming cost V 4 bases and J 2 bases, with 15 bases left between them. In DNA form, the CDR3 reads TGTGCCAGCAGCCTATGCCCGAGCCTACAAGAGACCCAGTACTTC. Translation: CASSLCPSLQETQYF.

In its sample, this clonotype was seen many times. The chain is built from TRBV29-1 and TRBJ2-7; the D gene is possibly TRBD2 (5 bases). Trimming removed 3 bases at V and 2 bases at J, with 8 bases between. The germline V gene has CDR1 SQVTM and CDR2 ANQGSEA. This CDR3 spans 12 amino acids. CDR3 coding DNA: TGCAGCGTTGAGACCGGGACCTACGAGCAGTACTTC. Its translation is CSVETGTYEQYF.

At least ten counts were recorded for this clonotype. The chain combines TRBV4-1 with TRBJ1-2, with D possibly being TRBD1 (5 bases). Germline V CDR1 and CDR2: MGHRA, YSYEKL. Trimming took 7 bases from V and 4 from J, leaving 16 bases between them. The CDR3 totals 14 residues. The CDR3 loop reads CASTPVGGRYGYTF. In DNA form, the CDR3 reads TGCGCCAGCACCCCGGTGGGGGGACGCTATGGCTACACCTTC.